Below, 10 T cell receptor beta chains from the same sample are listed, as sequenced in a study of blood T cell repertoires in COVID-19. Libraries were prepared by immunoSEQ multiplex PCR; TCRdb keeps only in-frame clonotypes and omits some of them. The sample yields some 330,000 clones, more than 75% seen once. The sequenced sample consisted of PBMCs or T cells enriched from blood (not recorded which). The receptors come from a man under 40 who had recovered from COVID-19.

This chain connects TRBV5-6 to TRBJ1-2; D ambiguous. There are 14 residues in the CDR3. Trimming cost V 0 bases and J 4 bases, with 10 bases left between them. CDR1 is SGHDT and CDR2 is YYEEEE in the germline V gene. The CDR3 nucleotides are TGTGCCAGCAGCTTGGTTAGTACTGCCTATGGCTACACCTTC. Translated, it gives CASSLVSTAYGYTF.

The CDR3 DNA reads as TGTGCCAGCAGCTCACCGGGACAGCTGTTTAACTATGGCTACACCTTC. This codes for CASSSPGQLFNYGYTF. The chain links TRBV11-2 to TRBJ1-2, with TRBD1 matching 7 bases. The CDR3 runs to 16 residues. J was trimmed by 1 base and V by 4 bases; bases with no gene match: 9. The V gene's germline CDR1 is SGHAT and CDR2 FQNNGV.

The rearrangement links TRBV11-2 to TRBJ1-2; 7 positions agree with TRBD1. Germline V gives CDR1 SGHAT, CDR2 FQNNGV. After removal of 0 bases from V and 7 bases from J, the junction contained 8 bases not matched to a gene. The CDR3 is 15 residues long. The CDR3 sequence: CASSLEGRGSFGYTF. Written as DNA, the CDR3 is TGTGCCAGCAGCTTAGAGGGCAGGGGGTCTTTTGGCTACACCTTC.

This chain links TRBV19 with TRBJ1-5; D not resolved. The germline CDR1 and CDR2 sequences are LNHDA and SQIVND (reference sequence). Trimming took 3 bases from V and 4 from J, leaving 7 bases between them. The CDR3 covers 13 residues. In DNA, the CDR3 is TGTGCCAGTAGTATGTCCGGGAATCAGCCCCAGCATTTT. This translates into CASSMSGNQPQHF.

The chain combines TRBV6-5 with TRBJ1-1, with D possibly being TRBD1 (6 bases). The ends were cut back, 6 bases at V and 4 bases at J, with 18 bases in the middle. Looked up from germline, CDR1 is MNHEY and CDR2 is SVGAGI. The CDR3 has 15 residues. In DNA form, the CDR3 reads TGTGCCAGCAGGCTCAGGGGAGGGATGAGCACTGAAGCTTTCTTT. This encodes CASRLRGGMSTEAFF.

V usage is TRBV27 and J usage is TRBJ1-1; 7 bases fit TRBD1. The CDR3 runs 13 residues. Germline V gene data show CDR1 as MNHEY and CDR2 as SMNVEV (reference sequence). V gave up 6 bases and J gave up 0 bases; unmatched junction bases: 1. CDR3 residues: CASRTGMNTEAFF. The DNA of the CDR3 is TGTGCCAGCAGGACAGGGATGAACACTGAAGCTTTCTTT.

V usage is TRBV6-5 and J usage is TRBJ2-2, with D unclear. CDR1 and CDR2 from the germline V gene are MNHEY and SVGAGI. Trimming took off 0 bases at V and 7 bases at J, with 6 bases between the two ends. The CDR3 is made up of 13 amino acids. CDR3 sequence (DNA): TGTGCCAGCAGTTACTCGGTTAGCGGGGAGCTGTTTTTT. It codes for CASSYSVSGELFF.

The chain carries TRBV6-5 and TRBJ2-5; D possibly corresponds to TRBD1 (6 bases). The CDR3 runs 15 residues. CDR1 and CDR2 from the germline V gene are MNHEY and SVGAGI. Trimming shortened V by 4 bases and J by 1 base, and 13 bases separated the two germline ends. CDR3 bases: TGTGCCAGCAGTTCCCACAGGGTAGGCCAAGAGACCCAGTACTTC. It specifies CASSSHRVGQETQYF.

This chain joins TRBV19 and TRBJ1-6; 10 bases fit TRBD1. Germline CDR1 LNHDA, CDR2 SQIVND (reference sequence). The CDR3 is 16 residues long. With 0 bases clipped from V and 8 bases from J, the junction kept 4 bases outside the gene matches. The CDR3 DNA sequence: TGTGCCAGTAGTATAGATCGAGGACAGGGGGATTCACCCCTCCACTTT. Encoded protein: CASSIDRGQGDSPLHF.

The chain recombines TRBV5-1 with TRBJ2-5; 12 bases are shared with TRBD1. CDR3 length equals 16 residues. CDR1 is SGHRS and CDR2 is YFSETQ in the germline V gene. V dropped 4 bases and J dropped 4; count of bases not matched to a gene: 8. CDR3 DNA sequence: TGCGCCAGCAGCCCGCACGGGACAGGGGGCCGAGAGACCCAGTACTTC. This gives the protein CASSPHGTGGRETQYF.